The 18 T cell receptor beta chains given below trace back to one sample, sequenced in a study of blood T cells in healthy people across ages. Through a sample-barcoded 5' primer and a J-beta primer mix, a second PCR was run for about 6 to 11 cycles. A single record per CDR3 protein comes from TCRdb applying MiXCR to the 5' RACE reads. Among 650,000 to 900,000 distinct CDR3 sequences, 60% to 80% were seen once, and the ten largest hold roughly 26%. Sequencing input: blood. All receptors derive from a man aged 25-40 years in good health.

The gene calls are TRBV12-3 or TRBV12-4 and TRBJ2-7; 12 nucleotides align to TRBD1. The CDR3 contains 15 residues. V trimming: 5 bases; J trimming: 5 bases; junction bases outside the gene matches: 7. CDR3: CASSRGGDRGHEQYF. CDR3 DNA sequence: TGTGCCAGCAGTCGGGGGGGGGACAGGGGGCACGAGCAGTACTTC.

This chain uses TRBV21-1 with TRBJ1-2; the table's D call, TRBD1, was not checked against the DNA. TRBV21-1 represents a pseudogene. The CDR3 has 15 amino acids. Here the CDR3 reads CASSKRPGVNYGYTF. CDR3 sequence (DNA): TGTGCCAGCAGCAAACGTCCAGGGGTAAACTATGGCTACACCTTC.

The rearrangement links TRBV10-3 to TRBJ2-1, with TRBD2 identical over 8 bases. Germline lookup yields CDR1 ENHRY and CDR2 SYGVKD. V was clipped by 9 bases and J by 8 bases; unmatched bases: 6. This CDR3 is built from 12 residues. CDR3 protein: CAMASAGDEQFF. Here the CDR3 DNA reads TGTGCCATGGCATCAGCGGGAGATGAGCAGTTCTTC.

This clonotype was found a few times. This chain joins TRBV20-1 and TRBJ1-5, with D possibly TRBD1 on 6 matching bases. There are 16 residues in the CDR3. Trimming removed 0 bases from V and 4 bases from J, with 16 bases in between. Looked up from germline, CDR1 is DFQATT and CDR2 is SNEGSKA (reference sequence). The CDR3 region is CSAREAGRGPNQPQHF. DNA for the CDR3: TGCAGTGCTAGAGAGGCGGGCAGGGGCCCAAATCAGCCCCAGCATTTT.

The CDR3 loop reads CAISEGTGPPTEAFF. Here the CDR3 DNA reads TGTGCCATCAGTGAAGGGACAGGACCCCCCACTGAAGCTTTCTTT. The rearrangement joins TRBV10-3 to TRBJ1-1; 8 bases are a match to TRBD1. The V segment lost 3 bases and the J segment 4 bases; nucleotides outside the gene matches: 7. This CDR3 spans 15 amino acids. CDR1 ENHRY and CDR2 SYGVKD come from the germline V gene.

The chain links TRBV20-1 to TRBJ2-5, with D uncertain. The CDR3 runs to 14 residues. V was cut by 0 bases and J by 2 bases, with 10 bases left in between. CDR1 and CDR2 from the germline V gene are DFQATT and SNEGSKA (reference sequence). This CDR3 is CSARDLAAQETQYF. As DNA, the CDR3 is TGCAGTGCTAGAGATCTCGCAGCACAAGAGACCCAGTACTTC.

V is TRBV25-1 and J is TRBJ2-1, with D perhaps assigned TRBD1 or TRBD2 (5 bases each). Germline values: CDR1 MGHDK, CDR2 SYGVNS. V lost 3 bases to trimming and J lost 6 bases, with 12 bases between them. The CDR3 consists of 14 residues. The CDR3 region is CASSDFGGPNEQFF. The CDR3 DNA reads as TGTGCCAGCAGTGATTTTGGGGGACCCAATGAGCAGTTCTTC.

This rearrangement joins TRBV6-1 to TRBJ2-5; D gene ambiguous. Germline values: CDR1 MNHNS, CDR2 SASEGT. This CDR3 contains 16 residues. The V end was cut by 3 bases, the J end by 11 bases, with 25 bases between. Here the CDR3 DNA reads TGTGCCAGCAGTGATTTCGGTGACGGTCCAACCTACGGGCAGTACTTC. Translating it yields CASSDFGDGPTYGQYF.

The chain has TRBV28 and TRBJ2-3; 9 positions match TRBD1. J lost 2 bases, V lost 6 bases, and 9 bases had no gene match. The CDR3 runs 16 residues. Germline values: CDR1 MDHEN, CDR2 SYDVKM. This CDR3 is CASSLGDRGYTDTQYF. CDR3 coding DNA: TGTGCCAGCAGCCTAGGAGACAGGGGGTACACAGATACGCAGTATTTT.

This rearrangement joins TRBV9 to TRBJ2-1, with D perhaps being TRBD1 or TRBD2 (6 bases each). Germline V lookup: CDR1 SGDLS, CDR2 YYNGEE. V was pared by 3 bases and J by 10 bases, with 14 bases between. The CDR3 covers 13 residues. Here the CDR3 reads CASSGGAVREQFF. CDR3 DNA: TGTGCCAGCAGCGGGGGGGCAGTACGGGAGCAGTTCTTC.

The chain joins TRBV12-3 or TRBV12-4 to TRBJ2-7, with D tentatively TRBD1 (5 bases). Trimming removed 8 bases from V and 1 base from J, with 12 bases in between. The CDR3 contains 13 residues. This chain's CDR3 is CASGLQESYEQYF. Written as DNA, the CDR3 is TGTGCCAGCGGATTACAGGAATCCTACGAGCAGTACTTC.

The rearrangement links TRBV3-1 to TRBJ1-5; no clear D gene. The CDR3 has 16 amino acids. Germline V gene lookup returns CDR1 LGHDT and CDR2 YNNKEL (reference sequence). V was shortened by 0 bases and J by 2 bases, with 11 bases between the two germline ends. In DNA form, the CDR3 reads TGTGCCAGCAGCCAAGAAGGAGGGAGAGGCAATCAGCCCCAGCATTTT. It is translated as CASSQEGGRGNQPQHF.

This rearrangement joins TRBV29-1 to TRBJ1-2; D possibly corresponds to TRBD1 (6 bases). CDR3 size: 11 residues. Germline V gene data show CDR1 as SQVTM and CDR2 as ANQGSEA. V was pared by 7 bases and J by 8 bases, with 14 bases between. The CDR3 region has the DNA TGCAGCGCTTCAGGGGAACGAGGCTACACCTTC. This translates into CSASGERGYTF.

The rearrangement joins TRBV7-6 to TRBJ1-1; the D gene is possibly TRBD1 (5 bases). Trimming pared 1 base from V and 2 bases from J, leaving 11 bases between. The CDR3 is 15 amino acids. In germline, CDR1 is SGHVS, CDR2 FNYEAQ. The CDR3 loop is CASSLGGTANTEAFF. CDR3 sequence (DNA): TGTGCCAGCAGCTTAGGCGGGACTGCTAACACTGAAGCTTTCTTT.

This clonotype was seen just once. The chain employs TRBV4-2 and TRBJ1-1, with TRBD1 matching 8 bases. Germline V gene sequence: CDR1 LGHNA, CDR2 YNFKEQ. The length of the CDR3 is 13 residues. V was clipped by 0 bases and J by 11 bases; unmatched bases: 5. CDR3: CASSQDGQGGAFF. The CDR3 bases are TGTGCCAGCAGCCAAGATGGACAGGGCGGCGCTTTCTTT.

CDR3 DNA: TGTGCCAGCAGTTTTCAGGGCAGTAGGTACGAGCAGTACTTC. This encodes CASSFQGSRYEQYF. The rearrangement joins TRBV12-3 or TRBV12-4 to TRBJ2-7; TRBD1 might be the D (5 bases). V was trimmed by 3 bases and J by 4 bases, leaving 13 bases between them. The CDR3 covers 14 residues.

The chain's CDR3 is CASGQTGRMNTEAFF. Here the CDR3 DNA reads TGTGCCAGCGGTCAGACAGGGAGAATGAACACTGAAGCTTTCTTT. The rearrangement joins TRBV2 to TRBJ1-1; TRBD1 aligns across 7 bases. CDR3 length: 15 residues. The V gene's germline CDR1 is SNHLY and CDR2 FYNNEI. J was trimmed by 0 bases and V by 8 bases; bases with no gene match: 9.

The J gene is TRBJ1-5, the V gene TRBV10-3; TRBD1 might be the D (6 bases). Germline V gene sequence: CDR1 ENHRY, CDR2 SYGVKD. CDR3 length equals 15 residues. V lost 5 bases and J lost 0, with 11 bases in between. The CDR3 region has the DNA TGTGCCATCAGTCAGGGGACTTCTAGCAATCAGCCCCAGCATTTT. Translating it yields CAISQGTSSNQPQHF.